One and the same sample provided the 15 T cell receptor beta chains below, sequenced in a study of blood T cell repertoires in COVID-19. Clones were sequenced by immunoSEQ multiplex PCR, and TCRdb holds only the in-frame ones, with some missing. The table records 250,000 or so clones, approximately 90% of them present only once. Sequenced sample: PBMCs or T cells enriched from blood (not recorded which). The source is a man in his forties or fifties who had recovered from COVID-19.

The rearrangement links TRBV2 to TRBJ2-3, with TRBD2 matching 7 bases. With V trimmed by 4 bases and J by 5 bases, 9 bases remained unmatched. Germline V gene data show CDR1 as SNHLY and CDR2 as FYNNEI. The CDR3 spans 15 residues. The CDR3 spells CASSAPWASGDTQYF. The CDR3 nucleotides are TGTGCCAGCAGTGCCCCCTGGGCTAGCGGAGATACGCAGTATTTT. The variable domain in full, with the rest retrieved from reference TRBV2 and TRBJ2-3, is EPEVTQTPSHQVTQMGQEVILRCVPISNHLYFYWYRQILGQKVEFLVSFYNNEISEKSEIFDDQFSVERPDGSNFTLKIRSTKLEDSAMYFCASSAPWASGDTQYFGPGTRLTVL.

V is TRBV6-5 and J is TRBJ1-4; maybe TRBD1 (6 bases). Trimming left V 7 bases short and J 8 bases short, with 14 bases between. The CDR3 sequence is 13 residues long. In germline, CDR1 is MNHEY, CDR2 SVGAGI. The CDR3 sequence is CASKDTGLEKLFF. CDR3 sequence (DNA): TGTGCCAGCAAGGATACAGGGTTAGAAAAACTGTTTTTT.

V usage is TRBV19 and J usage is TRBJ2-1; 7 bases are shared with TRBD1. J gave up 8 bases and V 6 bases, and 7 bases lay outside the gene matches. The CDR3 runs to 13 residues. CDR1 and CDR2 (germline): LNHDA, SQIVND (reference sequence). CDR3 protein: CASSQGQRHEQFF. CDR3 DNA: TGTGCCAGTAGCCAGGGACAGCGACATGAGCAGTTCTTC.

V usage is TRBV27 and J usage is TRBJ1-1; the D gene is possibly TRBD1 (5 bases). CDR1 is MNHEY and CDR2 is SMNVEV in the germline V gene (reference sequence). This CDR3 region has 11 residues. V was clipped by 6 bases and J by 7 bases, with 9 bases between them. CDR3 sequence reads: CASSRTGEAFF. DNA for the CDR3: TGTGCCAGCAGCAGAACAGGTGAAGCTTTCTTT.

For the CDR3, the DNA is TGCGCCAGCAGCCCGACAGGGGGGTCCGCACGCCCTGAAGCTTTCTTT. It yields the protein CASSPTGGSARPEAFF. The chain couples TRBV5-1 to TRBJ1-1; 9 bases align to TRBD1. V dropped 4 bases and J dropped 6; count of bases not matched to a gene: 13. Germline values: CDR1 SGHRS, CDR2 YFSETQ. The CDR3 has 16 residues.

The rearrangement uses TRBV4-1 and TRBJ2-7, with D maybe TRBD2 (6 bases). V lost 3 bases and J lost 0, with 18 bases in between. CDR1 and CDR2 (germline): MGHRA, YSYEKL. The CDR3 runs to 17 residues. The CDR3 spells CASSHLEEGYRSYEQYF. Written as DNA, the CDR3 is TGCGCCAGCAGCCATCTAGAGGAGGGCTATCGCTCCTACGAGCAGTACTTC.

The chain is built from TRBV28 and TRBJ1-4, with 7 bases aligning to TRBD1. V lost 4 bases to trimming and J lost 4 bases; unmatched junction nucleotides: 6. Germline V gene data show CDR1 as MDHEN and CDR2 as SYDVKM. The CDR3 consists of 15 residues. The CDR3 reads CASSSPTGLNEKLFF. Written as DNA, the CDR3 is TGTGCCAGCAGTTCCCCGACAGGGCTTAATGAAAAACTGTTTTTT.

V usage is TRBV18 and J usage is TRBJ2-5, with 9 positions matching TRBD1. After removal of 3 bases from V and 5 bases from J, the junction contained 7 bases not matched to a gene. CDR3 length: 15 amino acids. Germline V gene lookup returns CDR1 KGHSH and CDR2 LQKENI. In DNA, the CDR3 is TGTGCCAGCTCACCGAACAGGGGGCATGTGGAGACCCAGTACTTC. As protein: CASSPNRGHVETQYF.

The rearrangement joins TRBV28 to TRBJ2-5; D might be TRBD2 (6 bases). Trimming pared 6 bases from V and 4 bases from J, leaving 12 bases between. Germline values: CDR1 MDHEN, CDR2 SYDVKM. This CDR3 region has 13 residues. The CDR3 reads CASRPQGGETQYF. CDR3 in DNA: TGTGCCAGCAGGCCCCAGGGAGGAGAGACCCAGTACTTC.

This rearrangement joins TRBV3-1 (or the pseudogene TRBV3-2) to TRBJ2-2; 8 nucleotides match TRBD2. Germline V CDR1 and CDR2: LGHDT, YNNKEL (reference sequence). Trimming took 2 bases from V and 7 from J; bases not matched to a gene: 6. This CDR3 comprises 15 residues. The CDR3 reads CASSQRGGWNGELFF. CDR3 DNA: TGTGCCAGCAGCCAACGGGGGGGTTGGAACGGGGAGCTGTTTTTT.

This chain joins TRBV3-1 (or the pseudogene TRBV3-2) and TRBJ2-7, with a weak D call TRBD2 (6 bases). V was pared by 2 bases and J by 4 bases, with 12 bases between. Germline V gene data show CDR1 as LGHDT and CDR2 as YNNKEL (reference sequence). This CDR3 has 14 amino acids. In DNA form, the CDR3 reads TGTGCCAGCAGCCAAACGTCCGGGGGATACGAGCAGTACTTC. Encoded protein: CASSQTSGGYEQYF.

The chain combines TRBV4-1 with TRBJ2-3, with 8 bases aligning to TRBD1. This CDR3 spans 14 amino acids. Germline CDR1 MGHRA, CDR2 YSYEKL. The trim removed 3 bases at V and 4 bases at J, leaving 3 bases unmatched. Written as DNA, the CDR3 is TGCGCCAGCAGCCAGACAGGGGTCCCAGATACGCAGTATTTT. Translated, it gives CASSQTGVPDTQYF.

The sample holds one count of this clone. The chain combines TRBV19 with TRBJ2-5; D gene unclear. This CDR3 has 14 residues. In germline, CDR1 is LNHDA, CDR2 SQIVND (reference sequence). Deletions cut 3 bases from V and 5 bases from J, with 13 bases between. CDR3 in amino acids: CASSMNLGRETQYF. For the CDR3, the DNA is TGTGCCAGTAGTATGAATCTGGGCCGGGAGACCCAGTACTTC.

The chain carries TRBV2 and TRBJ2-5, with 8 bases matching TRBD1. Trimming took 8 bases from V and 4 from J; bases not matched to a gene: 12. This CDR3 region has 15 residues. Germline loops: CDR1 SNHLY, CDR2 FYNNEI. For the CDR3, the DNA is TGTGCCAGCGACCCAGGACAGGGAGCGGCAGAGACCCAGTACTTC. This encodes CASDPGQGAAETQYF.

This rearrangement joins TRBV28 to TRBJ2-7, with D tentatively TRBD1 (6 bases). Germline loops: CDR1 MDHEN, CDR2 SYDVKM. The CDR3 contains 17 residues. Trimming removed 5 bases at V and 4 bases at J, with 24 bases between. CDR3 loop: CASSPSQPSPTGYEQYF. The CDR3 DNA sequence: TGTGCCAGCAGTCCTAGCCAGCCCTCTCCTACAGGGTACGAGCAGTACTTC.